This record concerns one T cell receptor (beta chain) sequence. Its matching antigen is unknown. This PCR relied on a set of 60 Vbeta primers and 13 Jbeta primers. The repertoire was sequenced with immunoSEQ multiplex PCR; TCRdb's copy has only in-frame clones and lacks some. This table has 150,000 to 200,000 clones, 81% appearing once. The sample originates from a study of cytomegalovirus exposure and HLA in healthy donors. The study's findings and limits: Later analysis identified a missense DCLRE1C variant that was linked to TCR beta V- and J-gene trimming. Among the CMV-associated chains, three were confirmed in vitro as specific for CMV antigens. Earlier analysis looked at TCR beta V segments, and most were productive about 87% or about 30% of the time.

The origin of this receptor is a woman aged 18-29 years in good health and CMV-seropositive. Input material: PBMCs.

The CDR3 here is CASSAGRSYEQYF. The CDR3 region has the DNA TGTGCCAGCAGTGCGGGACGGTCCTACGAGCAGTACTTC. This chain connects TRBV27 to TRBJ2-7; D perhaps matches TRBD2 (6 bases). V was trimmed by 5 bases and J by 1 base, leaving 9 bases between them. CDR3 length: 13 amino acids. The germline V gene encodes CDR1 MNHEY and CDR2 SMNVEV (reference sequence).